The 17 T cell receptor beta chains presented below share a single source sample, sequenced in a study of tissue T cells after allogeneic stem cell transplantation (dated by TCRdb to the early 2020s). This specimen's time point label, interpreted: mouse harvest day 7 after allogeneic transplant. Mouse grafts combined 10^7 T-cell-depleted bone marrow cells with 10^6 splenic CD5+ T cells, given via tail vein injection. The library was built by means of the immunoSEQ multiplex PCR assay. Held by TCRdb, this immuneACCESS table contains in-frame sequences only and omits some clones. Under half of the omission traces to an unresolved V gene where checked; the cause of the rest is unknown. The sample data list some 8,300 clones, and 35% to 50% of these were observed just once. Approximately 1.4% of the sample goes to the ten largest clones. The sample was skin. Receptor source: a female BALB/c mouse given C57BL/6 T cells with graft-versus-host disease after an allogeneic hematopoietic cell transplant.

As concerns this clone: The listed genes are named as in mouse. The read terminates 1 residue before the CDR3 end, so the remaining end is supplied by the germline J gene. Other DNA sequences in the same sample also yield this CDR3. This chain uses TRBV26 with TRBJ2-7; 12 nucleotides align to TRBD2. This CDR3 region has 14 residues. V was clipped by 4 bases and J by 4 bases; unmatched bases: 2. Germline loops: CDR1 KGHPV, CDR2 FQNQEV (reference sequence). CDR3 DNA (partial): TGTGCCAGCAGTCCGGACTGGGGGGGATATGAACAGTAC. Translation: CASSPDWGGYEQY. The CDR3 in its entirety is CASSPDWGGYEQYF.

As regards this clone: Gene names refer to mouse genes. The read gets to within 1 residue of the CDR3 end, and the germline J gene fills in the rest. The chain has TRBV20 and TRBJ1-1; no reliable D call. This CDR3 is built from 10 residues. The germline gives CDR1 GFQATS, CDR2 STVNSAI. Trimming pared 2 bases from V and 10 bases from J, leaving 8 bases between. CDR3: CGARYRGVFF. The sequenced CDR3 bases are TGTGGTGCTAGGTACCGAGGAGTCTTC.

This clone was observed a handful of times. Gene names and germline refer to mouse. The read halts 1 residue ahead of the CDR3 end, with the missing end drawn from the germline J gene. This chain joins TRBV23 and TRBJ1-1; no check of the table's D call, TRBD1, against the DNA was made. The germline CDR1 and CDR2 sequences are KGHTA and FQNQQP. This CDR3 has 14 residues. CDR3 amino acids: CSSSQRQSNTEVFF. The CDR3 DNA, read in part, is TGCTCCAGCAGTCAACGACAATCAAACACAGAAGTCTTC.

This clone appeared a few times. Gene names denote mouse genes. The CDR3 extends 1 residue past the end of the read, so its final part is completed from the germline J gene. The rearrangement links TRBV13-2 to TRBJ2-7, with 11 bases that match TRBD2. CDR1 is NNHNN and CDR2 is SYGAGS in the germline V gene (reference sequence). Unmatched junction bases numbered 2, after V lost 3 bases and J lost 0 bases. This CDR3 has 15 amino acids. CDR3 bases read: TGTGCCAGCGGTGGGGACTGGGGGTTCTCCTATGAACAGTAC. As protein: CASGGDWGFSYEQY. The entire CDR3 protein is CASGGDWGFSYEQYF.

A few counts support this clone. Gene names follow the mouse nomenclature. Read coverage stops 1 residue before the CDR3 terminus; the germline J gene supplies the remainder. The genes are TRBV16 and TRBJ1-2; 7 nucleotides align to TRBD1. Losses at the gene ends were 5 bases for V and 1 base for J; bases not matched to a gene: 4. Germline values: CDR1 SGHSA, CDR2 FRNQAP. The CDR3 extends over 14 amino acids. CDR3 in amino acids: CASSMTGINSDYTF. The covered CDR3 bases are TGTGCAAGCAGCATGACAGGGATAAACTCCGACTACACC.

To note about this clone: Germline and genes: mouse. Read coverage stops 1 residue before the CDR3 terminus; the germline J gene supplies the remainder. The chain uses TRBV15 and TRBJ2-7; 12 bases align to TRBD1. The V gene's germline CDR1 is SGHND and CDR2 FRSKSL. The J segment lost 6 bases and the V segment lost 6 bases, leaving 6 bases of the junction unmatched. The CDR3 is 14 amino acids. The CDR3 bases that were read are TGTGCCAGCAGCCTGGGACAGGGGGCATTTGAACAGTAC. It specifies CASSLGQGAFEQY. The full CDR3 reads CASSLGQGAFEQYF.

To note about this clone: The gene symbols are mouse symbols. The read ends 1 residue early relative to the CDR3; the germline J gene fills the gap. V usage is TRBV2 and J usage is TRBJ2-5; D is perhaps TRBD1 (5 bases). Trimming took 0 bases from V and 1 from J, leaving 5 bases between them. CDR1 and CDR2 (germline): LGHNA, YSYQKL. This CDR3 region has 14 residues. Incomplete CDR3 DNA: TGTGCCAGCAGCCAAGACAGGGACCAAGACACCCAGTAC. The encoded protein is CASSQDRDQDTQY. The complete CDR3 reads CASSQDRDQDTQYF.

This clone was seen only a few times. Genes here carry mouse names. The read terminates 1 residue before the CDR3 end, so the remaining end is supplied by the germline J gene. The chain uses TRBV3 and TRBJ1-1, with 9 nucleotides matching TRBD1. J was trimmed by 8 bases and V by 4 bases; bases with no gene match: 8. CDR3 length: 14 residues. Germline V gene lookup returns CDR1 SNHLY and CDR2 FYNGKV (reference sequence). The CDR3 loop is CASSSPGQGGEVFF. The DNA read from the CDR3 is TGTGCCAGCAGCTCTCCGGGACAGGGAGGGGAAGTCTTC.

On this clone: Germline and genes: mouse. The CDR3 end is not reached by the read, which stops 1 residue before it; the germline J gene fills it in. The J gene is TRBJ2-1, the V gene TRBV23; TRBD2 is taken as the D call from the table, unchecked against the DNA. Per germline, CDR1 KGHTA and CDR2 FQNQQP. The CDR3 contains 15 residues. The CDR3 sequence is CSSSPDWGNYAEQFF. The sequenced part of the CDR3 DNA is TGCTCCAGCAGTCCGGACTGGGGGAACTATGCTGAGCAGTTC.

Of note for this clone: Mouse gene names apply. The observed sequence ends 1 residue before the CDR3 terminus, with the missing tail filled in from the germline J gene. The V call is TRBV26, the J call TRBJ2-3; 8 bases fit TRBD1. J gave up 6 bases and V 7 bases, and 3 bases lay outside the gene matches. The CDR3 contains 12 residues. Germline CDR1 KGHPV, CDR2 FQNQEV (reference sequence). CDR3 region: CASIRQGETLYF. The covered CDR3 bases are TGTGCCAGCATCAGACAGGGGGAAACGCTGTAT.

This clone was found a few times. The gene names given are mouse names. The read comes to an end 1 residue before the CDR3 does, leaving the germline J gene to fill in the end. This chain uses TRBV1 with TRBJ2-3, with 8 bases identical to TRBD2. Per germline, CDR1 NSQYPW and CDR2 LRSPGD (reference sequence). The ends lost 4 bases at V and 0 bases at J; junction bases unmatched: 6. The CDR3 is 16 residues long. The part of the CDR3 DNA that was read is TGCACCTGCAGTGGGAGACTGGGGTCTAGTGCAGAAACGCTGTAT. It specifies CTCSGRLGSSAETLY. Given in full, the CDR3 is CTCSGRLGSSAETLYF.

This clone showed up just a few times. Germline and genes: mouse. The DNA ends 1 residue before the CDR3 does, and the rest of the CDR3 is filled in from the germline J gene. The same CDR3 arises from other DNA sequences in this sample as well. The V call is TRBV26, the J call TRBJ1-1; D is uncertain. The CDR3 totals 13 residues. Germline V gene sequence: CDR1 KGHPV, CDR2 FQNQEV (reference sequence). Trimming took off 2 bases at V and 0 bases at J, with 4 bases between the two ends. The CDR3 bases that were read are TGTGCCAGCAGTCTGACAGCAAACACAGAAGTCTTC. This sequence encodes CASSLTANTEVF. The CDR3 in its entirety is CASSLTANTEVFF.

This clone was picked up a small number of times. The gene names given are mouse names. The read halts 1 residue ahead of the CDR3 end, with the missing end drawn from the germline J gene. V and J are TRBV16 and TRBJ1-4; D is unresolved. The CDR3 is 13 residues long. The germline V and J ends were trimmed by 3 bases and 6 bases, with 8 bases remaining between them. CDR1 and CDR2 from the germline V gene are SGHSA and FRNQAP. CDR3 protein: CASSFGRDERLFF. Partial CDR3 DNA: TGTGCAAGCAGCTTCGGGCGGGACGAAAGATTATTT.

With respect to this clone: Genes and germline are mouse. The CDR3 region is CASSPHWANTGQLYF. Partial CDR3 DNA: TGTGCCAGCAGTCCACACTGGGCAAACACCGGGCAGCTCTAC. The genes are TRBV26 and TRBJ2-2; a weak D match, TRBD2 (6 bases). The CDR3 is cut off 1 residue early in the read; its end comes from the germline J gene. Between the trimmed V and J ends, which lost 4 bases and 0 bases, there was a span of 9 bases. The germline V gene encodes CDR1 KGHPV and CDR2 FQNQEV (reference sequence). This CDR3 is 15 amino acids long.

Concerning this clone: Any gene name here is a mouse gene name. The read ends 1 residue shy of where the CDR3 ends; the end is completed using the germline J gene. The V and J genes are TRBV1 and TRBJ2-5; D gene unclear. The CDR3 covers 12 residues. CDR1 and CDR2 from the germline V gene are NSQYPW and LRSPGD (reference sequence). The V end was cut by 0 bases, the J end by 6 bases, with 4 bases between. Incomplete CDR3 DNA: TGCACCTGCAGTGCAGATCAGGACACCCAGTAC. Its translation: CTCSADQDTQY. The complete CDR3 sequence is CTCSADQDTQYF.

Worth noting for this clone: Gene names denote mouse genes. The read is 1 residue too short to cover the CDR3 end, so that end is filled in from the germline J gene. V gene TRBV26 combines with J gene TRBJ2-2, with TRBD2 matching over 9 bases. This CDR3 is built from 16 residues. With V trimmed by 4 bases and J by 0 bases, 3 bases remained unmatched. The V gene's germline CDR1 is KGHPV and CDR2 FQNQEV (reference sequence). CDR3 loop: CASSPRLGANTGQLYF. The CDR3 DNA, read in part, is TGTGCCAGCAGTCCTCGACTGGGGGCAAACACCGGGCAGCTCTAC.

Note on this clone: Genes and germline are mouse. Here the CDR3 reads CASSLETYQDTQYF. The part of the CDR3 DNA that was read is TGTGCCAGCTCTCTCGAAACATACCAAGACACCCAGTAC. The chain carries TRBV12-1 and TRBJ2-5, with unresolved D. The missing CDR3 end, 1 residue past where the read stops, is filled in from the germline J gene. V was clipped by 0 bases and J by 1 base, with 7 bases between them. Germline V lookup: CDR1 SGHSN, CDR2 HYEKVE. The CDR3 extends over 14 amino acids.